This T cell receptor beta chain was recorded in a study of OX40 agonist ivuxolimab in advanced cancers. Study-level findings and limits: CD4+ and CD8+ T cells in blood underwent clonal expansion by week 6 at 0.1 to 3.0 mg/kg.

Clones were read by immunoSEQ multiplex PCR, and TCRdb kept only the in-frame ones, dropping some. The table records about 50,000 clones, roughly four fifths of them present only once. The CDR3 spans 14 residues. Germline CDR1 SQVTM, CDR2 ANQGSEA. Notes on this clone: The target antigen is unknown. Relative to the germline gene, one junction end is altered; a read error may explain this.

Exclusion of a patient followed from autoimmune disease history or systemic immunosuppression. Sequences were derived from CD4+ or CD8+ T cells sorted from blood, sampled in a trial of the OX40 agonist ivuxolimab. This chain joins TRBV29-1 and TRBJ2-1; D remains ambiguous. This TCR came from an adult with an advanced solid tumor such as melanoma, head and neck, liver or kidney cancer. CDR3 sequence: CSVKETGVYNEQFF. Here the CDR3 DNA reads TGCAGCGTTAAAGAGACTGGGGTATACAATGAGCAGTTCTTC.